The rows below give T cell receptor beta chains drawn from one sample of a study of cytomegalovirus exposure and HLA in healthy donors. Generated by immunoSEQ multiplex PCR, the TCRdb table keeps only in-frame clones and is missing some. Of some 240,000 clones in the sample, roughly 87% are singletons; the top ten hold 2% to 2.5%. The sample was PBMCs. The receptors were sampled from a woman between 18 and 29 years old in good health and CMV-seropositive. Both conserved end residues are part of each CDR3. The D gene is left open where the match is weak. A row's size may be missing; if present it is once, few, many or a size class.

V gene: TRBV4-2; clone size: NA; J gene: TRBJ1-1; D gene: NA; CDR3 protein: CASSLDQGTEAFF; CDR3 DNA: TGTGCCAGCAGCCTTGACCAGGGAACTGAAGCTTTCTTT
V gene: TRBV7-9; clone size: NA; J gene: TRBJ2-1; D gene: NA; CDR3 protein: CASSLASNNEQFF; CDR3 DNA: TGTGCCAGCAGCTTGGCCAGTAACAATGAGCAGTTCTTC
V gene: TRBV28; clone size: NA; J gene: TRBJ2-7; D gene: NA; CDR3 protein: CASSLGASYEQYF; CDR3 DNA: TGTGCCAGCAGCCTGGGCGCGTCGTACGAGCAGTACTTC
V gene: TRBV11-2; clone size: once; J gene: TRBJ1-1; D gene: NA; CDR3 protein: CASSFTRGTEAFF; CDR3 DNA: TGTGCCAGCAGCTTTACTCGGGGCACTGAAGCTTTCTTT
V gene: TRBV6-1; clone size: NA; J gene: TRBJ2-3; D gene: NA; CDR3 protein: CASSEGARITDTQYF; CDR3 DNA: TGTGCCAGCAGTGAGGGGGCTAGGATCACAGATACGCAGTATTTT
V gene: TRBV19; clone size: NA; J gene: TRBJ2-5; D gene: TRBD1; CDR3 protein: CASTEGDRGPQYF; CDR3 DNA: TGTGCCAGTACCGAGGGGGACAGGGGTCCCCAGTACTTC
V gene: TRBV28; clone size: NA; J gene: TRBJ2-7; D gene: NA; CDR3 protein: CASSLGSEAEQYF; CDR3 DNA: TGTGCCAGCAGTTTGGGGAGCGAGGCAGAGCAGTACTTC
V gene: TRBV10-3; clone size: NA; J gene: TRBJ1-1; D gene: NA; CDR3 protein: CAIRGSQGNTEAFF; CDR3 DNA: TGTGCCATCAGGGGGTCACAGGGGAACACTGAAGCTTTCTTT
V gene: TRBV9; clone size: NA; J gene: TRBJ1-2; D gene: NA; CDR3 protein: CASSVAGEGRQGYTF; CDR3 DNA: TGTGCCAGCAGCGTAGCCGGGGAAGGACGTCAAGGCTACACCTTC
V gene: TRBV5-1; clone size: NA; J gene: TRBJ1-1; D gene: NA; CDR3 protein: CASSFDNANTEAFF; CDR3 DNA: TGCGCCAGCAGCTTTGACAACGCGAACACTGAAGCTTTCTTT
V gene: TRBV7-6; clone size: few; J gene: TRBJ2-2; D gene: NA; CDR3 protein: CASSLATSSGTGELFF; CDR3 DNA: TGTGCCAGCAGCTTAGCCACTAGTTCGGGCACCGGGGAGCTGTTTTTT
V gene: TRBV29-1; clone size: once; J gene: TRBJ2-5; D gene: NA; CDR3 protein: CSVAVGGETQYF; CDR3 DNA: TGCAGCGTTGCGGTGGGAGGAGAGACCCAGTACTTC
V gene: TRBV25-1; clone size: NA; J gene: TRBJ2-3; D gene: NA; CDR3 protein: CASSEPTRSQDTQYF; CDR3 DNA: TGTGCCAGCAGTGAGCCGACCCGGAGCCAGGATACGCAGTATTTT